This T cell receptor beta chain was retrieved from a study of blood T cell repertoires in COVID-19. The overall study: The United States, Italy and Spain supplied acute and convalescent COVID-19 samples. T cells, B-cell-depleted T cells, or PBMCs supplied cDNA or gDNA.

This CDR3 is built from 12 residues. Trimming took 10 bases from V and 0 from J, leaving 9 bases between them. The germline V gene encodes CDR1 MNHEY and CDR2 SVGAGI. In the authors' workflow: Amplified reference gene primers provided the basis for estimating nucleated cell counts. Libraries were prepared by immunoSEQ multiplex PCR; TCRdb keeps only in-frame clonotypes and omits some of them. Clone size and V and J calls were adopted from that table, with D and trimming inferred from the DNA. The data show some 320,000 clones, more than 75% seen once. The rearrangement uses TRBV6-5 and TRBJ1-1, with D hard to call. Sequenced material: peripheral blood. The clonotype comes from a woman between 50 and 59 years old who had recovered from COVID-19. In DNA form, the CDR3 reads TGTGCCACACTACCCATGAACACTGAAGCTTTCTTT. Protein product: CATLPMNTEAFF.